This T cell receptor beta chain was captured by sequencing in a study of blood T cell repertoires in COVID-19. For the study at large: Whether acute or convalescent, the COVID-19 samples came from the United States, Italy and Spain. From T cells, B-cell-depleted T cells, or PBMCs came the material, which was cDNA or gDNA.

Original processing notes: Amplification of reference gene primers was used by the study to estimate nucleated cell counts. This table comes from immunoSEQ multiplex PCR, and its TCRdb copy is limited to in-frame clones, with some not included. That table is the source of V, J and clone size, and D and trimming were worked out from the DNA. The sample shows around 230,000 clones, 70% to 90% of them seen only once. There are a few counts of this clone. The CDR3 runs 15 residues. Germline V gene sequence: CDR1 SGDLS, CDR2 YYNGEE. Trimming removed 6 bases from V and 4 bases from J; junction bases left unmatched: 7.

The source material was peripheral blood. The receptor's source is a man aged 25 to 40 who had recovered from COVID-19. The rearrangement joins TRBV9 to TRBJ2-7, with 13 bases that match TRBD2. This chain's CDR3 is CASTRGGLAGYEQYF. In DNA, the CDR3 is TGTGCCAGCACCCGGGGGGGACTAGCGGGATACGAGCAGTACTTC. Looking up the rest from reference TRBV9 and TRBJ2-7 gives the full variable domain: DSGVTQTPKHLITATGQRVTLRCSPRSGDLSVYWYQQSLDQGLQFLIQYYNGEERAKGNILERFSAQQFPDLHSELNLSSLELGDSALYFCASTRGGLAGYEQYFGPGTRLTVT.